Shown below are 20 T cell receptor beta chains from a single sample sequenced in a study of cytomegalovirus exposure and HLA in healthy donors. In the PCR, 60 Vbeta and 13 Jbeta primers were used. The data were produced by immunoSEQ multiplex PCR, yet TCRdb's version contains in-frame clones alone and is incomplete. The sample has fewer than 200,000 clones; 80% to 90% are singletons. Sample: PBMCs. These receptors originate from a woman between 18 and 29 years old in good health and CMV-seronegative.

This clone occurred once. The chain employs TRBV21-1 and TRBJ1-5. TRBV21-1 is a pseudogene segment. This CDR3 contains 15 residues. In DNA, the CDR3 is TGTGCCAGCAGCAAGGGGGGGCAGGGGAATCAGCCCCAGCATTTT. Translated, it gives CASSKGGQGNQPQHF.

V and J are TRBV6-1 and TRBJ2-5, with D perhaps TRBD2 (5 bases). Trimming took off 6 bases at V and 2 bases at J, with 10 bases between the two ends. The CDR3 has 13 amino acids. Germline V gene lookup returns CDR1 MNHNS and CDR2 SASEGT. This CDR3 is CASRESGQETQYF. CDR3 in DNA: TGTGCCAGCAGGGAATCGGGGCAAGAGACCCAGTACTTC.

CDR3 region: CASYSGQGTNEQFF. CDR3 sequence (DNA): TGTGCCAGCTACTCGGGACAGGGAACCAATGAGCAGTTCTTC. The chain combines TRBV7-9 with TRBJ2-1, with TRBD1 identical over 9 bases. The V and J ends lost 8 bases and 6 bases, in that order; junction bases with no gene match: 8. The length of the CDR3 is 14 residues. The V gene's germline CDR1 is SEHNR and CDR2 FQNEAQ (reference sequence).

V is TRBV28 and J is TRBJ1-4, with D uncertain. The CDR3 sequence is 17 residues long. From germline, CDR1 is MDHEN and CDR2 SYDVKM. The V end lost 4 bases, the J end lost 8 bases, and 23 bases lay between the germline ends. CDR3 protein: CASSSAILQWVSEKLFF. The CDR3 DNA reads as TGTGCCAGCAGTTCCGCCATCCTACAGTGGGTGTCAGAAAAACTGTTTTTT.

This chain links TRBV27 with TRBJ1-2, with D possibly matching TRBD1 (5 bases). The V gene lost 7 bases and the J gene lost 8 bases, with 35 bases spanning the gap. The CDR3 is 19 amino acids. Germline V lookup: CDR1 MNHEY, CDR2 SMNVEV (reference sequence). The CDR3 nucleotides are TGTGCCAGCACCCAGGTCGTCGGGGCGATACCATCTCGGGAGCGGGGCTACACCTTC. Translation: CASTQVVGAIPSRERGYTF.

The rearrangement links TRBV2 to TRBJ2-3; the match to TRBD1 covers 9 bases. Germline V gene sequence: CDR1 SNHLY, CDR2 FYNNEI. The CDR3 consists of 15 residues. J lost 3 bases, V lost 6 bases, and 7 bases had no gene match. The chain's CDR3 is CASSSRTGETDTQYF. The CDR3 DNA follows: TGTGCCAGCAGCTCCAGGACAGGGGAGACAGATACGCAGTATTTT.

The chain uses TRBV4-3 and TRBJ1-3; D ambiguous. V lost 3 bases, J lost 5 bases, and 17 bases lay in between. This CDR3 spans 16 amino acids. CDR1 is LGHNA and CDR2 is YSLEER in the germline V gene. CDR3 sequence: CASSHPRDGGRNTIYF. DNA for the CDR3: TGCGCCAGCAGCCATCCTAGGGATGGAGGTAGAAACACCATATATTTT.

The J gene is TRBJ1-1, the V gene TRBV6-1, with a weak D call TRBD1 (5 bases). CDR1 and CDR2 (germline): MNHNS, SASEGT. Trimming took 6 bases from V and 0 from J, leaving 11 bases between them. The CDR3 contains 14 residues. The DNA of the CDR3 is TGTGCCAGCAGCCTCGGGGGGGTGAACACTGAAGCTTTCTTT. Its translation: CASSLGGVNTEAFF.

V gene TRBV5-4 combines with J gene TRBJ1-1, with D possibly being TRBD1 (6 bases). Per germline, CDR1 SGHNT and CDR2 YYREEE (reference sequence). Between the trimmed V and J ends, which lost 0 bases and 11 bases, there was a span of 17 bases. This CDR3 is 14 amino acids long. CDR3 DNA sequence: TGTGCCAGCAGCTTGGGGGGAGGGGGGACGGGCGCTTTCTTT. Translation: CASSLGGGGTGAFF.

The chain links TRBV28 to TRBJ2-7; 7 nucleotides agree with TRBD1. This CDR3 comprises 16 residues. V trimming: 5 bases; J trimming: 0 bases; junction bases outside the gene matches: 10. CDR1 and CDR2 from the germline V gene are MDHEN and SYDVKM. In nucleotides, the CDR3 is TGTGCCAGCAGTGGAAGGACAGGAGATTTCTCCTACGAGCAGTACTTC. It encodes CASSGRTGDFSYEQYF.

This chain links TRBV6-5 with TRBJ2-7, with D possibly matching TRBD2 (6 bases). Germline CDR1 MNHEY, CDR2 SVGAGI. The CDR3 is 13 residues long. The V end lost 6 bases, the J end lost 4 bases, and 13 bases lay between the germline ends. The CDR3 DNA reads TGTGCCAGCAGAAGAGGGACTTTTTACGAGCAGTACTTC. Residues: CASRRGTFYEQYF.

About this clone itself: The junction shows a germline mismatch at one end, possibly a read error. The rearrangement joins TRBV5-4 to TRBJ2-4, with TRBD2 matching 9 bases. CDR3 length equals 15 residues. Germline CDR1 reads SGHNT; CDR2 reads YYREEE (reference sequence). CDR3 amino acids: CASSLEREVKNIQYF. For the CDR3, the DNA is TGTGCCAGCAGTTTGGAGCGGGAGGTCAAAAACATTCAGTACTTC.

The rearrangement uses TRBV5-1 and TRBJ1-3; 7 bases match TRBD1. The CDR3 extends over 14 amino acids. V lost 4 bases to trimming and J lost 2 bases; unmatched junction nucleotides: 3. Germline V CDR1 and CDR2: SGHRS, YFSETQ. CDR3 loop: CASSTTGTGNTIYF. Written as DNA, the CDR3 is TGCGCCAGCAGCACGACAGGGACTGGAAACACCATATATTTT.

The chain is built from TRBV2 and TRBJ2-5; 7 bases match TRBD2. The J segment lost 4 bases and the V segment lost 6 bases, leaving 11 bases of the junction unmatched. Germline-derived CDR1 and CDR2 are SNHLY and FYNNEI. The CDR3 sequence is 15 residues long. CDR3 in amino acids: CASSTSGGLSETQYF. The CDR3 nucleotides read TGTGCCAGCAGCACATCCGGGGGACTATCAGAGACCCAGTACTTC.

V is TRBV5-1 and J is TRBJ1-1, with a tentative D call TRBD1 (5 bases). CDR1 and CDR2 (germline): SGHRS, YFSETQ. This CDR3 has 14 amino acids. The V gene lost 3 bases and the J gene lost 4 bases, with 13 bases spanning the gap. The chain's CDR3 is CASSSSLGGTEAFF. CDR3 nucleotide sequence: TGCGCCAGCAGCTCTTCCCTGGGGGGCACTGAAGCTTTCTTT.

The CDR3: CASSPGTGVINEQFF. DNA for the CDR3: TGTGCCAGCTCACCAGGGACAGGGGTAATCAATGAGCAGTTCTTC. The chain employs TRBV18 and TRBJ2-1, with 10 bases that match TRBD1. Unmatched junction bases numbered 4, after V lost 2 bases and J lost 6 bases. The CDR3 extends over 15 amino acids. Germline CDR1 is KGHSH and CDR2 is LQKENI.

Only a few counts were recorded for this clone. CDR3 nucleotides: TGTGCCAGCAGGGGGACTAGCTGGTACAATGAGCAGTTCTTC. This gives the protein CASRGTSWYNEQFF. The gene calls are TRBV6-1 and TRBJ2-1, with 9 bases that match TRBD2. The length of the CDR3 is 14 residues. With V trimmed by 6 bases and J by 4 bases, 4 bases remained unmatched. CDR1 and CDR2 (germline): MNHNS, SASEGT.

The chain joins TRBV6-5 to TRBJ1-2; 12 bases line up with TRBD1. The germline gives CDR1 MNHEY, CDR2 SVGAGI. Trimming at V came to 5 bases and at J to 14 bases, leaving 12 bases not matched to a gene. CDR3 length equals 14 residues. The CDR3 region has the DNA TGTGCCAGCAGTGGGACAGGGGGCGGCATCCCTCTGACCTTC. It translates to CASSGTGGGIPLTF.

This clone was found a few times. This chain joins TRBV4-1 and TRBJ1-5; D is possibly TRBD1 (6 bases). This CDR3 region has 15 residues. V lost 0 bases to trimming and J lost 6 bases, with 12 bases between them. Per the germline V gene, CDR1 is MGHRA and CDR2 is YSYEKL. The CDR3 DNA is TGCGCCAGCAGCCAAGATAGGACAGCGGTTCAGCCCCAGCATTTT. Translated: CASSQDRTAVQPQHF.

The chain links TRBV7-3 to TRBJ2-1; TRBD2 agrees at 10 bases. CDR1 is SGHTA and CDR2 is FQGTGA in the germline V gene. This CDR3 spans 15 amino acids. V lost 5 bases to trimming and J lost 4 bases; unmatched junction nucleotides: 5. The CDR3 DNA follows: TGTGCCAGCAGCCCTGGGACTAGCGTATACAATGAGCAGTTCTTC. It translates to CASSPGTSVYNEQFF.